The sequence of this T cell receptor (beta chain) was determined in a study of technical replicates of blood from several donors (TCRdb year 2017). The library relied on the immunoSEQ multiplex PCR assay. TCRdb obtained this table from immuneACCESS and retained in-frame rearrangements with V and J assigned. These tables miss some clones; where compared with another copy, unresolved V genes account for less than half of the shortfall, and the remainder is unexplained. Across this sample there are 91,000 or so clones, with about 95% seen only once. The ten largest clones take up 0.33% of the sample. The germline V gene (reference sequence) provides CDR1 GTSNPN and CDR2 SVGIG. The CDR3 runs 14 residues from the cysteine to the phenylalanine. Only the CDR3 part of the read is kept: 42 bases, read in frame from the first base. After removal of 7 bases from V and 6 bases from J, the junction retains 11 bases not matched to a gene.

A remark on this clone: The antigen it recognizes is unknown. Base qualities were left out, and no much larger clone turns up one base away.

This receptor was obtained from a human donor in good health. The chain links TRBV30 with TRBJ1-1; TRBD1 matches 10 bases in the middle. The specimen sequenced was T cells isolated from PBMCs. The CDR3 here reads CAFCGTGDIAEAFF. Here is the DNA: TGTGCCTTCTGTGGGACAGGGGATATCGCTGAAGCTTTCTTT.